These 29 T cell receptor beta chains came from one sample sequenced in a study of prognosis after radiotherapy for stage I lung cancer. Genomic DNA provided the template from which TCR beta CDR3 was amplified by two-round multiplex PCR. It was primers specific to each TRBV and TRBJ gene that first-round PCR used. Each CDR3 protein gets one entry after TCRdb re-called the multiplex PCR reads with MiXCR. This table has 12,000 to 15,000 distinct CDR3 sequences, 45% to 55% appearing once. Sequenced material: PBMCs, taken before or after stereotactic body radiation therapy (not recorded which). These receptors were obtained from a donor over 45 with non-small cell lung cancer.

By share, this clonotype counts as medium-sized. This may arise from a read error, as a much more abundant clone is one base away. The V gene is TRBV7-9, the J gene TRBJ1-6; 7 bases agree with TRBD1. Germline CDR1 reads SEHNR; CDR2 reads FQNEAQ (reference sequence). The trim removed 5 bases at V and 6 bases at J, leaving 7 bases unmatched. This CDR3 has 15 residues. As DNA, the CDR3 is TGTGCCAGCAGCGATTGCAGGGGGTCTAATTCACCCCTCCACTTT. The encoded protein is CASSDCRGSNSPLHF.

In DNA, the CDR3 is TGTGCCAGTAGTATACAGGGGGGAGCATCTCTAGATGACTACACCTTC. As protein: CASSIQGGASLDDYTF. The chain couples TRBV19 to TRBJ1-2, with 7 bases matching TRBD1. V was pared by 2 bases and J by 10 bases, with 16 bases of the junction left unmatched. Germline assignment: CDR1 LNHDA and CDR2 SQIVND (reference sequence). The CDR3 runs to 16 residues.

With regard to this clonotype: A read error may be the cause here, since a much bigger clone is one base away. The chain joins TRBV6-2 or TRBV6-3 to TRBJ2-1; 10 nucleotides line up with TRBD2. Germline V gene lookup returns CDR1 MNHEY and CDR2 SVGEGT. The CDR3 runs to 16 residues. The J segment lost 3 bases and the V segment lost 6 bases, leaving 8 bases of the junction unmatched. CDR3 region: CASRSWSGGVYNEQFF. The CDR3 DNA reads TGTGCCAGCAGGTCCTGGAGCGGGGGGGTCTACAATGAGCAGTTCTTC.

This clonotype qualifies as medium-sized (0.01 to 0.1%). A junction end diverges from the germline sequence, so it may reflect a read error. The chain links TRBV7-9 to TRBJ1-5; D is possibly TRBD1 (6 bases). This CDR3 comprises 13 residues. The germline CDR1 and CDR2 sequences are SEHNR and FQNEAQ (reference sequence). The CDR3 protein is CASSLRGSQPQHF. CDR3 DNA: TGCGCCAGCAGCTTGAGGGGGAGTCAGCCCCAGCATTTT.

This clonotype was detected a few times. This CDR3 reads CASSLTSGGLSNTGELFF. CDR3 bases: TGTGCCAGCAGCTTGACTAGCGGGGGCCTATCGAACACCGGGGAGCTGTTTTTT. The V call is TRBV5-4, the J call TRBJ2-2; the match to TRBD2 covers 11 bases. CDR3 size: 18 residues. Germline lookup yields CDR1 SGHNT and CDR2 YYREEE (reference sequence). With V trimmed by 1 base and J by 0 bases, 5 bases remained unmatched.

This clonotype was picked up many times. The chain joins TRBV5-4 to TRBJ2-7, with D unresolved. The CDR3 is made up of 13 amino acids. Germline V gene sequence: CDR1 SGHNT, CDR2 YYREEE (reference sequence). V lost 2 bases and J 3 bases, leaving 9 bases between the germline ends. The CDR3 region is CASSFEAHYEQYF. Here the CDR3 DNA reads TGTGCCAGCAGCTTCGAAGCCCACTACGAGCAGTACTTC. Supplemented by reference TRBV5-4 and TRBJ2-7, the full variable domain reads ETGVTQSPTHLIKTRGQQVTLRCSSQSGHNTVSWYQQALGQGPQFIFQYYREEENGRGNFPPRFSGLQFPNYSSELNVNALELDDSALYLCASSFEAHYEQYFGPGTRLTVT.

The table lists this clonotype with many counts. The J gene is TRBJ2-5, the V gene TRBV12-3 or TRBV12-4, with 9 bases matching TRBD1. This CDR3 contains 14 residues. The V segment lost 7 bases and the J segment 5 bases; nucleotides outside the gene matches: 8. The CDR3 loop reads CASTPTGGRETQYF. For the CDR3, the DNA is TGTGCCAGCACTCCCACAGGGGGCCGTGAGACCCAGTACTTC.

This clonotype is medium-sized within its sample. This chain links TRBV6-4 with TRBJ2-6; D uncertain. The CDR3 consists of 17 residues. Trimming removed 3 bases at V and 0 bases at J, with 12 bases between. Per the germline V gene, CDR1 is MRHNA and CDR2 is SNTAGT. The CDR3 protein is CASSEVRRTSGANVLTF. CDR3 nucleotides: TGTGCCAGCAGTGAAGTCCGCAGGACCTCTGGGGCCAACGTCCTGACTTTC.

The V gene is TRBV7-3, the J gene TRBJ2-1; 11 nucleotides agree with TRBD2. V lost 5 bases, J lost 3 bases, and 3 bases stayed unmatched. Germline lookup yields CDR1 SGHTA and CDR2 FQGTGA. The CDR3 totals 15 residues. CDR3 coding DNA: TGTGCCAGCAGCCCACTAGCGGGAGTCTACAATGAGCAGTTCTTC. Amino acids: CASSPLAGVYNEQFF.

This clonotype occurred many times. The chain employs TRBV20-1 and TRBJ2-3; D unclear. Per the germline V gene, CDR1 is DFQATT and CDR2 is SNEGSKA (reference sequence). The CDR3 is 13 amino acids. Trimming took 3 bases from V and 2 from J, leaving 9 bases between them. CDR3 amino acids: CSARVVDTDTQYF. The CDR3 DNA reads as TGCAGTGCTAGGGTCGTGGACACAGATACGCAGTATTTT.

This clonotype counts as medium-sized. The rearrangement joins TRBV6-1 to TRBJ1-6; D may be TRBD1 (5 bases). CDR1 is MNHNS, CDR2 SASEGT, per germline. This CDR3 is 16 amino acids long. V lost 4 bases to trimming and J lost 0 bases, with 10 bases between them. CDR3 nucleotides: TGTGCCAGCAGTGGGGGCGGTAGCTCCTATAATTCACCCCTCCACTTT. It encodes CASSGGGSSYNSPLHF.

For this clonotype: A far larger clone differs by one base, so this is likely a read error. The chain links TRBV7-9 to TRBJ2-7, with a tentative D call TRBD2 (7 bases). The V gene lost 5 bases and the J gene lost 3 bases, with 11 bases spanning the gap. Looked up from germline, CDR1 is SEHNR and CDR2 is FQNEAQ (reference sequence). The CDR3 is 13 amino acids. Written as DNA, the CDR3 is TGTGCCAGCAGCGTAGGGGGGGGCTACGAGCAGTACTTC. Translated: CASSVGGGYEQYF.

This clonotype has only a few counts. In DNA, the CDR3 is TGCAGTGCTAGACCGGGACTAGCGGGAGGGCCCAATGAGCAGTTCTTC. Residues: CSARPGLAGGPNEQFF. The J gene is TRBJ2-1, the V gene TRBV20-1; 16 bases are shared with TRBD2. V shed 2 bases and J 6 bases; nucleotides not matched to a gene: 4. The CDR3 has 16 residues. Germline-derived CDR1 and CDR2 are DFQATT and SNEGSKA (reference sequence).

This clonotype was seen ten or more times. The chain uses TRBV2 and TRBJ1-5; D perhaps matches TRBD1 (6 bases). V lost 8 bases and J 7 bases, leaving 18 bases between the germline ends. The V gene's germline CDR1 is SNHLY and CDR2 FYNNEI. The CDR3 loop spans 14 amino acids. CDR3 bases: TGTGCCAGCCGGGGAGGGGGGACCGGACAGCCCCAGCATTTT. It yields the protein CASRGGGTGQPQHF.

The sample holds many counts of this clonotype. The V and J genes are TRBV20-1 and TRBJ1-2, with 9 bases matching TRBD1. CDR1 is DFQATT, CDR2 SNEGSKA, per germline (reference sequence). The CDR3 covers 13 residues. Trimming cost V 1 base and J 4 bases; bases outside gene matches: 1. CDR3 in DNA: TGCAGTGCTAGAGCGGGACAGGGCTATGGCTACACCTTC. This sequence encodes CSARAGQGYGYTF.

This clonotype was recorded at least ten times. V usage is TRBV5-1 and J usage is TRBJ2-3; TRBD2 matches 10 bases. Losses at the gene ends were 4 bases for V and 1 base for J; bases not matched to a gene: 3. From germline, CDR1 is SGHRS and CDR2 YFSETQ. The CDR3 is 15 residues long. Here the CDR3 DNA reads TGCGCCAGCAGCGCCGGGACTAGCGGCACAGATACGCAGTATTTT. Its translation: CASSAGTSGTDTQYF.

This clonotype is labeled as medium-sized. This chain links TRBV6-8 with TRBJ1-2; 7 nucleotides align to TRBD1. The CDR3 has 15 residues. The ends lost 5 bases at V and 4 bases at J; junction bases unmatched: 10. Germline V gene sequence: CDR1 MNHGY, CDR2 SAAAGT. CDR3 sequence: CASSAGTAFGYGYTF. CDR3 DNA: TGTGCCAGCAGTGCCGGGACAGCGTTTGGCTATGGCTACACCTTC.

This chain connects TRBV6-1 to TRBJ2-7; the D gene is possibly TRBD2 (5 bases). The CDR3 runs to 15 residues. Trimming cost V 5 bases and J 3 bases, with 17 bases left between them. CDR1 and CDR2 (germline): MNHNS, SASEGT. CDR3 in DNA: TGTGCCAGCAGTCTCAGTAGCGTGTCCGTCTACGAGCAGTACTTC. It yields the protein CASSLSSVSVYEQYF.

This clonotype appeared many times. The rearrangement joins TRBV6-2 or TRBV6-3 to TRBJ2-4; D might be TRBD1 (5 bases). The V gene lost 0 bases and the J gene lost 8 bases, with 11 bases spanning the gap. CDR1 is MNHEY and CDR2 is SVGEGT in the germline V gene. The CDR3 runs 14 residues. The CDR3 spells CASSYSRQGYIQYF. DNA of the CDR3: TGTGCCAGCAGTTACTCGAGGCAGGGTTACATTCAGTACTTC.

By share of the sample, this clonotype is medium-sized. The chain recombines TRBV28 with TRBJ2-2, with 7 bases identical to TRBD2. The CDR3 sequence is 14 residues long. Per germline, CDR1 MDHEN and CDR2 SYDVKM. J was trimmed by 5 bases and V by 7 bases; bases with no gene match: 7. In DNA, the CDR3 is TGTGCCAGCAAAGGCGGGAGCGCTACCGGGGAGCTGTTTTTT. Amino acid sequence: CASKGGSATGELFF.

On this clonotype: The junction and the germline gene differ at one end; a read error may be behind it. The rearrangement joins TRBV10-3 to TRBJ1-2; no firm D call. The CDR3 runs 12 residues. Germline CDR1 is ENHRY and CDR2 is SYGVKD. CDR3: CAIIESGYGYTF. In nucleotides, the CDR3 is TGTGCCATCATTGAGTCTGGGTATGGCTACACCTTC.

This rearrangement joins TRBV19 to TRBJ1-1; D call uncertain. This CDR3 spans 16 amino acids. In germline, CDR1 is LNHDA, CDR2 SQIVND (reference sequence). V was trimmed by 2 bases and J by 2 bases, leaving 15 bases between them. As DNA, the CDR3 is TGTGCCAGTAGTATAAGGCAAGGGTTAAAAAACACTGAAGCTTTCTTT. Translation: CASSIRQGLKNTEAFF.

In its sample, this clonotype was seen many times. This rearrangement joins TRBV19 to TRBJ2-6; D uncertain. Per germline, CDR1 LNHDA and CDR2 SQIVND (reference sequence). The CDR3 consists of 17 residues. The V end was cut by 3 bases, the J end by 3 bases, with 15 bases between. CDR3 sequence: CASSMWAGFVGANVLTF. The DNA for the CDR3 is TGTGCCAGTAGTATGTGGGCTGGGTTCGTTGGGGCCAACGTCCTGACTTTC.

This clonotype turned up a few times. The junction and the germline gene differ at one end; a read error may be behind it. The chain uses TRBV5-6 and TRBJ2-3; possible D gene TRBD1, 5 bases. This CDR3 region has 15 residues. From germline, CDR1 is SGHDT and CDR2 YYEEEE. The CDR3 spells CASSRQLTTTDTQCF. The CDR3 bases are TGTGCCAGCAGCCGACAGCTTACTACCACAGATACGCAGTGTTTT.

The chain is built from TRBV19 and TRBJ2-1; possible D gene TRBD1, 7 bases. Germline V lookup: CDR1 LNHDA, CDR2 SQIVND (reference sequence). Trimming stripped 3 bases from V and 5 bases from J, with 11 bases between. The CDR3 length is 14 residues. The DNA for the CDR3 is TGTGCCAGTAGTATCAGGGGGGTGGACAATGAGCAGTTCTTC. Amino acids: CASSIRGVDNEQFF. The entire variable domain, with the rest obtained from reference TRBV19 and TRBJ2-1, is as follows: DGGITQSPKYLFRKEGQNVTLSCEQNLNHDAMYWYRQDPGQGLRLIYYSQIVNDFQKGDIAEGYSVSREKKESFPLTVTSAQKNPTAFYLCASSIRGVDNEQFFGPGTRLTVL.

Ten or more counts support this clonotype. V usage is TRBV25-1 and J usage is TRBJ2-5, with 8 bases fitting TRBD1. Germline CDR1 reads MGHDK; CDR2 reads SYGVNS. This CDR3 has 15 amino acids. Trimming took 2 bases from V and 4 from J; bases not matched to a gene: 6. This CDR3 reads CASSEHTGGPETQYF. The CDR3 DNA sequence: TGTGCCAGCAGTGAACACACAGGGGGTCCAGAGACCCAGTACTTC.

Many counts were recorded for this clonotype. The chain combines TRBV3-1 with TRBJ2-2; no firm D call. Germline lookup yields CDR1 LGHDT and CDR2 YNNKEL (reference sequence). The CDR3 spans 12 residues. V lost 3 bases and J lost 7, with 6 bases in between. CDR3: CASSQRHGELFF. DNA of the CDR3: TGTGCCAGCAGCCAGAGGCACGGGGAGCTGTTTTTT.

This clonotype counts as medium-sized. The chain carries TRBV30 and TRBJ1-3; D is ambiguous. The germline V gene encodes CDR1 GTSNPN and CDR2 SVGIG (reference sequence). This CDR3 region has 14 residues. The V and J ends lost 2 bases and 0 bases respectively, with 8 bases between them. Written as DNA, the CDR3 is TGTGCCTGGAGTCCCTGGGGCTCTGGAAACACCATATATTTT. Translating it yields CAWSPWGSGNTIYF.

This clonotype was detected only once. This likely traces to a read error, being one base from a far larger clone. This chain uses TRBV27 with TRBJ2-5, with 7 bases identical to TRBD1. The J call may be in error: the DNA end matches TRBJ2-1 better. Germline CDR1 is MNHEY and CDR2 is SMNVEV (reference sequence). The CDR3 extends over 15 amino acids. The CDR3 region has the DNA TGTGCCAGCAGTACCAATTTCGACAGGGCTTATGAGCAGTTCTTC. Protein product: CASSTNFDRAYEQFF.